This T cell receptor beta chain stems from a study of identical twins. There are 15 residues in the CDR3. Per germline, CDR1 MNHEY and CDR2 SMNVEV (reference sequence). Trimming removed 5 bases from V and 4 bases from J, with 17 bases in between. TCRdb reprocessed the 5' RACE reads with MiXCR, giving one entry per CDR3 protein. The sample consists of roughly 700,000 distinct CDR3 sequences, 8.6% of them appearing once. This sample also belongs to another study, concerning yellow fever vaccine responses in identical twins.

This TCR was recovered from a woman between 18 and 29 years old in good health. Sequencing was performed on PBMCs. J is TRBJ2-5 and V is TRBV27; no definite D call. This CDR3 is CASSAGRRRGETQYF. The DNA for the CDR3 is TGTGCCAGCAGTGCTGGACGCCGCCGCGGAGAGACCCAGTACTTC.